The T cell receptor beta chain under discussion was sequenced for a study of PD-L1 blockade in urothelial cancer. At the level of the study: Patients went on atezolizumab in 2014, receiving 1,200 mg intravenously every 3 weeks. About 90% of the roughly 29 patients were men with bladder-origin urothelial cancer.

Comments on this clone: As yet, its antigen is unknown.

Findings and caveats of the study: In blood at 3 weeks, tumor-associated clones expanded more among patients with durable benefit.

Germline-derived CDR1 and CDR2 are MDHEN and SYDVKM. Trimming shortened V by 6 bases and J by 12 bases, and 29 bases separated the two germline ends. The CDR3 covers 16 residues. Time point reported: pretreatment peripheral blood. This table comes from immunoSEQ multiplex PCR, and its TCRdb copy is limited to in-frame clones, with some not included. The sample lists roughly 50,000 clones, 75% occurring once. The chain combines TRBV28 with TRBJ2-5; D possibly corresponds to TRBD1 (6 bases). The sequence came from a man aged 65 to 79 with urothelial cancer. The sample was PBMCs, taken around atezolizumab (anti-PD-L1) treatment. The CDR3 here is CASSLTVGGDLGGEYF. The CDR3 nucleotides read TGTGCCAGCAGCCTTACCGTAGGGGGTGACCTAGGCGGAGAGTACTTC.